The present TCR beta chain was sequenced within a study of T cell repertoires and HLA-DP antigens. Study-wide context: Transduced HeLa cells presented HLA-DP to CD4+ T cells.

Trimming left V 1 base short and J 6 bases short, with 21 bases between. Germline assignment: CDR1 SGHDT and CDR2 YYEEEE. CDR3 length: 17 amino acids. The PCR primers covered 54 TRBV and 13 TRBJ segments. The repertoire was sequenced with immunoSEQ multiplex PCR; TCRdb's copy has only in-frame clones and lacks some. The sample gives more than 90,000 clones, roughly 92% of which show up once; under 0.35% is in the top ten. Comments on this clone: Its target is not known.

CD4+ T cells were isolated untouched, 95% to 98% pure. The receptor was isolated from a woman aged 18-29 years in good health and CMV-seronegative. The source material was CD4+ T cells from PBMCs. The chain employs TRBV5-6 and TRBJ2-3, with D perhaps TRBD2 (5 bases). The CDR3 reads CASSLRTTSSNRDTQYF. CDR3 DNA: TGTGCCAGCAGCTTGCGTACAACTAGTTCCAATAGGGATACGCAGTATTTT.